The next 15 T cell receptor beta chains were all read from a single sample in a study of blood T cell repertoires in COVID-19. Profiling relied on immunoSEQ multiplex PCR, and the TCRdb table lists in-frame clones only, not all of them. The table records 200,000 or so clones, about 82% of them present only once. Sequenced material: peripheral blood. The source of these receptors is a woman aged 25 to 39 with acute or convalescent COVID-19.

The CDR3 bases are TGCGCCAGCAGCCAAACCCGGGAGACCCAGTACTTC. Amino acids: CASSQTRETQYF. The chain employs TRBV4-1 and TRBJ2-5, with D unresolved. The CDR3 contains 12 residues. Germline CDR1 MGHRA, CDR2 YSYEKL. The V end lost 2 bases, the J end lost 5 bases, and 6 bases lay between the germline ends.

The chain has TRBV27 and TRBJ2-3; D remains unclear. V was clipped by 2 bases and J by 3 bases, with 18 bases between them. In germline, CDR1 is MNHEY, CDR2 SMNVEV (reference sequence). The CDR3 covers 17 residues. CDR3 loop: CASSLVSGPSHTDTQYF. DNA for the CDR3: TGTGCCAGCAGTTTAGTGAGTGGGCCTTCTCATACAGATACGCAGTATTTT.

This clone was counted a single time. J is TRBJ2-1 and V is TRBV4-2; the D is unclear. CDR1 and CDR2 from the germline V gene are LGHNA and YNFKEQ. The germline V and J ends were trimmed by 4 bases and 8 bases, with 6 bases remaining between them. The CDR3 consists of 11 residues. CDR3 nucleotide sequence: TGTGCCAGCAGCCCCCCCGATGAGCAGTTCTTC. The encoded protein is CASSPPDEQFF.

This clone was found once. This chain connects TRBV30 to TRBJ1-5; 7 bases line up with TRBD1. Per germline, CDR1 GTSNPN and CDR2 SVGIG (reference sequence). The trim removed 2 bases at V and 3 bases at J, leaving 10 bases unmatched. This CDR3 spans 16 amino acids. In DNA, the CDR3 is TGTGCCTGGAGTCTCGGGGCAGGGGGGAACAATCAGCCCCAGCATTTT. Translating gives CAWSLGAGGNNQPQHF.

The chain couples TRBV11-3 to TRBJ2-2; 7 bases match TRBD2. The V and J ends lost 0 bases and 4 bases, in that order; junction bases with no gene match: 5. The germline V gene encodes CDR1 SGHNT and CDR2 YENEEA. This CDR3 region has 16 residues. The CDR3 spells CASSLESGKGTGELFF. The CDR3, as DNA: TGTGCCAGCAGCTTAGAAAGCGGGAAGGGCACCGGGGAGCTGTTTTTT. Full variable domain (missing parts from reference TRBV11-3 and TRBJ2-2): EAGVVQSPRYKIIEKKQPVAFWCNPISGHNTLYWYLQNLGQGPELLIRYENEEAVDDSQLPKDRFSAERLKGVDSTLKIQPAELGDSAVYLCASSLESGKGTGELFFGEGSRLTVL.

This clone occurred once. The gene calls are TRBV27 and TRBJ2-3; 8 positions agree with TRBD1. Germline V CDR1 and CDR2: MNHEY, SMNVEV (reference sequence). The CDR3 totals 15 residues. V lost 6 bases, J lost 3 bases, and 8 bases stayed unmatched. As DNA, the CDR3 is TGTGCCAGCAGACCGACAGGGGCGGGTACAGATACGCAGTATTTT. This gives the protein CASRPTGAGTDTQYF.

The rearrangement links TRBV19 to TRBJ2-7; 9 bases are shared with TRBD2. Trimming took 4 bases from V and 2 from J; bases not matched to a gene: 3. Germline V CDR1 and CDR2: LNHDA, SQIVND (reference sequence). CDR3 size: 14 residues. This CDR3 reads CASSKGLAAYEQYF. CDR3 DNA: TGTGCCAGTAGTAAGGGACTAGCCGCCTACGAGCAGTACTTC.

This chain joins TRBV28 and TRBJ2-7; 10 bases align to TRBD1. The germline CDR1 and CDR2 sequences are MDHEN and SYDVKM. The ends lost 3 bases at V and 5 bases at J; junction bases unmatched: 7. This CDR3 contains 15 residues. The DNA for the CDR3 is TGTGCCAGCAGTTTTAGGGGACAGGGGAGCCACGAGCAGTACTTC. Translated, it gives CASSFRGQGSHEQYF.

The chain employs TRBV10-1 and TRBJ2-1; D not resolved. Germline loops: CDR1 WNHNN, CDR2 SYGVQD (reference sequence). CDR3 length equals 12 residues. V lost 4 bases to trimming and J lost 7 bases, with 8 bases between them. The CDR3 nucleotides read TGCGCCAGCAGTGCACTGACAAATGAGCAGTTCTTC. As protein: CASSALTNEQFF.

This clone came up once. This chain links TRBV10-2 with TRBJ2-3; 7 bases match TRBD1. J was trimmed by 0 bases and V by 4 bases; bases with no gene match: 10. The CDR3 is 17 residues long. Germline values: CDR1 WSHSY, CDR2 SAAADI. CDR3 region: CASSGLQGRTSTDTQYF. In nucleotides, the CDR3 is TGCGCCAGCAGTGGGTTACAGGGGAGAACTAGCACAGATACGCAGTATTTT.

The rearrangement links TRBV10-3 to TRBJ2-1; D is possibly TRBD2 (6 bases). Germline CDR1 reads ENHRY; CDR2 reads SYGVKD. The germline V and J ends were trimmed by 0 bases and 6 bases, with 12 bases remaining between them. CDR3 length: 15 residues. Here the CDR3 reads CAISESIGGFNEQFF. Here the CDR3 DNA reads TGTGCCATCAGTGAGTCGATAGGAGGGTTCAATGAGCAGTTCTTC.

The gene calls are TRBV6-6 and TRBJ2-7; the D is unclear. Germline CDR1 and CDR2: MNHNY and SVGAGI (reference sequence). V lost 6 bases to trimming and J lost 4 bases, with 13 bases between them. The CDR3 loop spans 13 amino acids. The CDR3 protein is CASRRSQAYEQYF. The CDR3 DNA reads TGTGCCAGCAGGCGGTCCCAAGCTTACGAGCAGTACTTC.

CDR3 residues: CASSSTSSGGIFSGNTIYF. The DNA of the CDR3 is TGCGCCAGCAGCTCGACCTCCTCGGGGGGGATATTCTCTGGAAACACCATATATTTT. This chain uses TRBV5-1 with TRBJ1-3, with D tentatively TRBD1 (5 bases). From germline, CDR1 is SGHRS and CDR2 YFSETQ. The CDR3 has 19 residues. Trimming took 3 bases from V and 0 from J, leaving 22 bases between them.

The rearrangement joins TRBV6-5 to TRBJ2-2; no clear D. Germline V gene lookup returns CDR1 MNHEY and CDR2 SVGAGI. The ends were cut back, 2 bases at V and 1 base at J, with 8 bases in the middle. The CDR3 covers 15 residues. DNA of the CDR3: TGTGCCAGCAGTTACCAGACTCAGAACACCGGGGAGCTGTTTTTT. This encodes CASSYQTQNTGELFF.

J is TRBJ2-3 and V is TRBV9; D ambiguous. The CDR3 has 16 residues. V lost 3 bases to trimming and J lost 1 base, with 15 bases between them. CDR1 is SGDLS, CDR2 YYNGEE, per germline. CDR3 nucleotides: TGTGCCAGCAGCGCCCCTACCCGAACCCGCACAGATACGCAGTATTTT. Its protein is CASSAPTRTRTDTQYF. Filled out from reference TRBV9 and TRBJ2-3, the complete variable domain reads DSGVTQTPKHLITATGQRVTLRCSPRSGDLSVYWYQQSLDQGLQFLIQYYNGEERAKGNILERFSAQQFPDLHSELNLSSLELGDSALYFCASSAPTRTRTDTQYFGPGTRLTVL.